Here is one T cell receptor (beta chain) with its context. Only a few counts were recorded for this clonotype. Its antigen is unknown. One base away there is no much larger clone; base qualities are not given. V is shortened by 4 bases, J by 5 bases, and the region joining them spans 10 bases. Per the germline V gene, SGHTA is the CDR1 and FQGNSA is the CDR2. The CDR3, cysteine through phenylalanine, is 13 amino acids long. Only the CDR3 portion is preserved as DNA: 39 bases, with reading frame beginning at the first base. The data belong to a study of identical twins (dated by TCRdb to about 2016). With regard to the full study: The study deep-sequenced TCR alpha and beta repertoires from monozygotic twins, unrelated adults of various ages and cord blood to test whether fetal clonotypes persist. To rule out contamination, replicate twin experiments were performed at different times with different library preparation protocols.

What the study reported, not specific to this receptor: Excess twin sharing in beta out-of-frame sequences was weaker because fewer shared sequences lowered the signal-to-noise ratio. Because the same donors could not be followed over many years, conclusions were based on cross-sectional statistical analysis. Out-of-frame TCR alpha sharing in monozygotic twins was systematically underestimated by recombination models, whereas sharing between unrelated individuals was in agreement with the recombination models. Compared with coincidental sharing between unrelated individuals, out-of-frame TCR alpha sequences shared between twins had an excess of sequences with low generation probability. Zero-insertion analyses could be partly confounded by invariant T cells such as MAIT and iNKT, although diverse VJ usage argued against such confounding for most clonotypes. Fewer insertions were carried by abundant cord blood beta clonotypes; a weaker similar trend was observed in young adult naive repertoires, while no such trend was observed in memory repertoires.

Every donor in the study was a healthy Caucasian. Three pairs of female monozygotic twins, all aged about 18 to 29 years, made up the twin cohort. Positive isolation kits from Invitrogen were used to isolate the CD4+ and CD8+ T cell populations. The library was built by means of 5' RACE. The listed sequencing device is Illumina HiSeq 2000. Template switching added a universal primer binding site, and the final cDNA carried a unique molecular identifier that allowed TCR cDNA molecules to be counted accurately. Specific primers in the conserved constant-segment region were used to synthesize first-strand cDNA for TCR alpha and beta chains. To control for contamination, every cDNA library was double barcoded, receiving both a SMART-Mk sample barcode and Illumina barcodes. TruSeq adapter sequences along with Illumina sample barcodes were introduced in two successive PCR steps. TCR alpha and beta cDNA libraries were sequenced on the Illumina HiSeq platform with custom primers. As for the original processing: Raw reads were processed with MiGEC to extract unique molecular identifiers, and MiXCR was used to determine CDR3 positions. For each individual, recombination models were inferred using an EM algorithm with the repgenHMM and IGoR tools. The tcR package in R was used for shared clonotype analysis, with sharing normalized by the product of cloneset sizes. Out-of-frame nonproductive sequences were analyzed to study raw recombination free of thymic and clonal selection effects. TCRdb took the public reads, trimmed them with fastp at Q25, ran MiXCR for clone calling and kept in-frame beta chains. Every entry covers one CDR3 protein and lists the most common genes and DNA from its rows. Here the V and J calls rest on TCRdb's processing, not on the authors' analysis. This sample lists 400,000 to 600,000 distinct CDR3 sequences; under 25% were detected once. Approximately 0.48% of the sample is held by the ten biggest clonotypes.

The data also belong to a second study, concerning yellow fever vaccine responses in identical twins. As noted in the second study: The T cell response to vaccination in identical twins was reported by the authors to appear partly convergent and partly personalized. In identical twins, the study followed T cell clones that responded to the vaccine with precision.

The V gene is TRBV7-2 and the J gene is TRBJ2-3; the D segment could be TRBD2, given 6 matching bases. This receptor was taken from a woman younger than 30 in good health. Sequencing used CD4+ T cells sorted from blood. The CDR3 here reads CASSYGTGDTQYF. The DNA sequence follows: TGTGCCAGCAGCTACGGGACTGGAGATACGCAGTATTTT.